This T cell receptor (beta chain) was identified during a study of blood T cells in healthy people across ages. Trimming took 7 bases from V and 5 from J, leaving 17 bases between them. The CDR3 has 15 residues. About this clonotype itself: No antigen is known for it.

Next came a second PCR, run for about 7 to 12 cycles, which used a sample-barcoded 5' primer along with a J-beta primer mix. TCRdb analysed the 5' RACE reads with MiXCR anew, one entry per CDR3 protein. This sample yields 800,000 to 1,300,000 distinct CDR3 sequences, of which approximately 25% are seen a single time; 0.75% belongs to the top ten. Whole-study findings and limits: Possibly, changes in expanded clonotypes were confounded because donor CMV status was unknown.

This sample was also put to use in a study of T cells of mothers and their children. From that second work: All RNA that had been extracted was used for cDNA synthesis at roughly 1.4 ug per 15 ul. When the second PCR was run, its M1S primer added sample barcodes and 2-4 random nucleotides. Slightly higher overlap, not significant, was seen in related mother-child pairs than in unrelated pairs.

Sequencing used blood. V is TRBV12-3 or TRBV12-4 and J is TRBJ1-4; a weak D match, TRBD1 (6 bases). The sequence was obtained from a girl aged 2 to 10 in good health. The CDR3 bases are TGTGCCAGCACCGGACATCAGGGGTACAATGAAAAACTGTTTTTT. It translates to CASTGHQGYNEKLFF.